These 15 T cell receptor beta chains share one sample of origin, sequenced in a study of long-term antiretroviral therapy in people with HIV. Assay version v3.0 of immunoSEQ was used, and it was run at survey level. Sequenced by immunoSEQ multiplex PCR; TCRdb stores in-frame clones only, minus some. This repertoire shows some 12,000 clones, over 80% found once; its top ten account for around a sixth. Material: unsorted PBMCs, obtained nearly 8.5 years after starting antiretroviral therapy. The receptors come from a man in his fifties with HIV.

V is TRBV19 and J is TRBJ1-1; perhaps TRBD1 as D (5 bases). The CDR3 totals 12 residues. The germline gives CDR1 LNHDA, CDR2 SQIVND (reference sequence). V lost 7 bases and J lost 4, with 10 bases in between. CDR3 DNA: TGTGCCAGTATGCGGGGGACCACTGAAGCTTTCTTT. Translated: CASMRGTTEAFF.

Only a few counts were recorded for this clone. The chain joins TRBV7-9 to TRBJ2-7, with D possibly matching TRBD1 (6 bases). The CDR3 runs to 15 residues. Germline V lookup: CDR1 SEHNR, CDR2 FQNEAQ (reference sequence). Trimming took 5 bases from V and 2 from J, leaving 16 bases between them. The CDR3, as DNA: TGTGCCAGCAGCAGCCGGGACATCCTACCCTACGAGCAGTACTTC. Translated, it gives CASSSRDILPYEQYF.

This chain connects TRBV11-2 to TRBJ2-3, with D perhaps being TRBD1 or TRBD2 (6 bases each). The CDR3 is 15 residues long. Germline V gene lookup returns CDR1 SGHAT and CDR2 FQNNGV. V was pared by 2 bases and J by 2 bases, with 11 bases between. DNA for the CDR3: TGTGCCAGCAGCTTAATAGGGGGGCCCACAGATACGCAGTATTTT. Protein product: CASSLIGGPTDTQYF.

This chain uses TRBV11-2 with TRBJ1-2; 8 bases are shared with TRBD1. Germline V lookup: CDR1 SGHAT, CDR2 FQNNGV. With 5 bases clipped from V and 2 bases from J, the junction kept 7 bases outside the gene matches. The CDR3 is 15 residues long. CDR3 sequence (DNA): TGTGCCAGCAGCCTGGACAGGGCGGGAAACTATGGCTACACCTTC. As protein: CASSLDRAGNYGYTF.

The chain carries TRBV6-5 and TRBJ1-1; D gene ambiguous. The CDR3 has 14 residues. Per the germline V gene, CDR1 is MNHEY and CDR2 is SVGAGI. V was shortened by 2 bases and J by 1 base, with 8 bases between the two germline ends. The CDR3 spells CASSYMAGNTEAFF. CDR3 DNA sequence: TGTGCCAGCAGTTACATGGCGGGGAACACTGAAGCTTTCTTT.

This clone was seen once. V is TRBV7-9 and J is TRBJ1-1; D gene ambiguous. The V gene lost 0 bases and the J gene lost 1 base, with 9 bases spanning the gap. The CDR3 covers 15 residues. The germline gives CDR1 SEHNR, CDR2 FQNEAQ (reference sequence). CDR3 coding DNA: TGTGCCAGCAGCTTAGCCCAGACGGGGAACACTGAAGCTTTCTTT. Protein sequence: CASSLAQTGNTEAFF.

The chain recombines TRBV6-1 with TRBJ2-2; D not resolved. Trimming stripped 7 bases from V and 5 bases from J, with 8 bases between. There are 12 residues in the CDR3. The germline gives CDR1 MNHNS, CDR2 SASEGT. This CDR3 is CASNKQTGELFF. The CDR3 DNA follows: TGTGCCAGCAATAAACAAACCGGGGAGCTGTTTTTT.

This chain links TRBV7-9 with TRBJ2-1; 11 bases are shared with TRBD2. Germline assignment: CDR1 SEHNR and CDR2 FQNEAQ (reference sequence). V lost 4 bases, J lost 7 bases, and 9 bases stayed unmatched. CDR3 length: 16 amino acids. The CDR3 region is CASSSLTSGVDNEQFF. CDR3 bases: TGTGCCAGCAGCTCCTTGACTAGCGGGGTTGATAATGAGCAGTTCTTC. Together with reference TRBV7-9 and TRBJ2-1, the CDR3 gives the full variable domain: DTGVSQNPRHKITKRGQNVTFRCDPISEHNRLYWYRQTLGQGPEFLTYFQNEAQLEKSRLLSDRFSAERPKGSFSTLEIQRTEQGDSAMYLCASSSLTSGVDNEQFFGPGTRLTVL.

The V gene is TRBV7-9, the J gene TRBJ2-1; TRBD1 aligns across 9 bases. Germline CDR1 SEHNR, CDR2 FQNEAQ (reference sequence). V lost 4 bases, J lost 9 bases, and 7 bases stayed unmatched. The CDR3 is made up of 14 amino acids. The CDR3 DNA reads as TGTGCCAGCAGCTCCACCACAGGGGGCGTTGAGCAGTTCTTC. It is translated as CASSSTTGGVEQFF.

The chain carries TRBV28 and TRBJ2-7; D tentatively fits TRBD1 or TRBD2 (5 bases each). Between the trimmed V and J ends, which lost 4 bases and 0 bases, there was a span of 19 bases. Germline-derived CDR1 and CDR2 are MDHEN and SYDVKM. CDR3 size: 17 residues. The CDR3 loop reads CASSSGTLDTSSYEQYF. The CDR3 DNA is TGTGCCAGCAGTTCGGGGACGTTGGACACCAGCTCCTACGAGCAGTACTTC.

The V call is TRBV10-2, the J call TRBJ2-1; 8 positions agree with TRBD2. CDR3 length: 17 amino acids. Germline CDR1 and CDR2: WSHSY and SAAADI. V was clipped by 6 bases and J by 0 bases; unmatched bases: 10. CDR3 loop: CASSDETSASSYNEQFF. CDR3 DNA sequence: TGCGCCAGCAGCGATGAGACTAGCGCGAGCTCCTACAATGAGCAGTTCTTC.

The genes are TRBV5-1 and TRBJ2-1; the D is unclear. The CDR3 has 13 amino acids. Germline-derived CDR1 and CDR2 are SGHRS and YFSETQ. V shed 4 bases and J shed 8 bases, with 13 bases lying between them. DNA of the CDR3: TGCGCCAGCAGCCCCGCCTTGAAAGATGAGCAGTTCTTC. As protein: CASSPALKDEQFF.

This clone has a single count. V and J are TRBV30 and TRBJ1-1; D is undetermined. Trimming removed 2 bases from V and 4 bases from J, with 11 bases in between. The CDR3 sequence is 13 residues long. Germline V gene data show CDR1 as GTSNPN and CDR2 as SVGIG (reference sequence). The CDR3 DNA reads as TGTGCCTGGAGTTTTGCCGTGCGCACTGAAGCTTTCTTT. Translated: CAWSFAVRTEAFF. The full variable domain, completed using reference TRBV30 and TRBJ1-1, is SQTIHQWPATLVQPVGSPLSLECTVEGTSNPNLYWYRQAAGRGLQLLFYSVGIGQISSEVPQNLSASRPQDRQFILSSKKLLLSDSGFYLCAWSFAVRTEAFFGQGTRLTVV.

There are a few counts of this clone. This chain joins TRBV29-1 and TRBJ2-7, with 10 nucleotides matching TRBD1. Germline CDR1 SQVTM, CDR2 ANQGSEA. J gave up 5 bases and V 2 bases, and 6 bases lay outside the gene matches. The CDR3 loop spans 14 amino acids. Written as DNA, the CDR3 is TGCAGCGTTGAACCATTGGACAGGGGGAACGAGCAGTACTTC. This codes for CSVEPLDRGNEQYF.

This rearrangement joins TRBV7-8 to TRBJ2-3; 10 bases match TRBD2. In germline, CDR1 is SGHVS, CDR2 FQNEAQ. CDR3 length equals 16 residues. With V trimmed by 4 bases and J by 3 bases, 7 bases remained unmatched. CDR3 amino acids: CASSWDSGGMTDTQYF. CDR3 nucleotide sequence: TGTGCCAGCAGCTGGGATAGCGGGGGGATGACAGATACGCAGTATTTT. Looking up the rest from reference TRBV7-8 and TRBJ2-3 gives the full variable domain: GAGVSQSPRYKVAKRGQDVALRCDPISGHVSLFWYQQALGQGPEFLTYFQNEAQLDKSGLPSDRFFAERPEGSVSTLKIQRTQQEDSAVYLCASSWDSGGMTDTQYFGPGTRLTVL.